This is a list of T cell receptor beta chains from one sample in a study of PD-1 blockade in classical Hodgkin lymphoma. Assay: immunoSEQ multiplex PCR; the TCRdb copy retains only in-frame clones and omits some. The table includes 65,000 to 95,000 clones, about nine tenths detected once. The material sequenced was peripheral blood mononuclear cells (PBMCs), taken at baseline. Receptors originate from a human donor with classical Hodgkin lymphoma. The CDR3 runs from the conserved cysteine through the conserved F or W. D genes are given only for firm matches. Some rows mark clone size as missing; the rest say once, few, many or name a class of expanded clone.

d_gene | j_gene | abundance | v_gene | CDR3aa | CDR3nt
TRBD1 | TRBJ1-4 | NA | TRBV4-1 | CASSHGTNRGLKEKLFF | TGCGCCAGCAGCCACGGAACTAACAGGGGGCTAAAAGAAAAACTGTTTTTT
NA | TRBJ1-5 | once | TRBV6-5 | CASALEGYSNQPQHF | TGTGCCAGCGCGTTGGAGGGATATAGCAATCAGCCCCAGCATTTT
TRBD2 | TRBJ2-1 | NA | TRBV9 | CASSDSGGVANEQFF | TGTGCCAGCAGCGATAGCGGGGGGGTCGCAAATGAGCAGTTCTTC
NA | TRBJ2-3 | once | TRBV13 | CASSFGLAVSTDTQYF | TGTGCCAGCAGCTTCGGGTTGGCAGTGAGCACAGATACGCAGTATTTT
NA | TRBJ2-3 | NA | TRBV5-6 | CASSQRGTDTQYF | TGTGCCAGCAGCCAGAGGGGAACAGATACGCAGTATTTT
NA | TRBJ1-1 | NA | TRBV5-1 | CASSLAPGAATEAFF | TGCGCCAGCAGCTTGGCCCCAGGGGCTGCCACTGAAGCTTTCTTT
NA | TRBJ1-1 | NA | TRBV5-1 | CASSYGDPLTEAFF | TGCGCCAGCAGCTATGGGGATCCCCTCACTGAAGCTTTCTTT
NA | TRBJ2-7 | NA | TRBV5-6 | CASSRGLKDEQYF | TGTGCCAGCAGCCGTGGACTAAAGGACGAGCAGTACTTC
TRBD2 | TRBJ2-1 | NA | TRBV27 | CASRLAGENEQFF | TGTGCCAGCAGACTAGCGGGAGAGAATGAGCAGTTCTTC
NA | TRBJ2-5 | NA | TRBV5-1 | CASSSGPQETQYF | TGCGCCAGCAGCTCCGGGCCTCAAGAGACCCAGTACTTC
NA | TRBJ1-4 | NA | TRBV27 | CASSLGGRAGEKLFF | TGTGCCAGCAGTTTAGGAGGCCGGGCGGGTGAAAAACTGTTTTTT
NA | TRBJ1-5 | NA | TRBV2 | CASSRQDVNQPQHF | TGTGCCAGCAGTCGACAGGACGTGAATCAGCCCCAGCATTTT
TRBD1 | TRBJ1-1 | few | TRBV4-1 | CASSGGQGDTEAFF | TGCGCCAGCAGCGGTGGACAGGGGGACACTGAAGCTTTCTTT
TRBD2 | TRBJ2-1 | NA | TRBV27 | CASSPLPGLALYNEQFF | TGTGCCAGCAGTCCCCTCCCGGGACTAGCCCTATACAATGAGCAGTTCTTC